This entry is about one TCR beta chain. What antigen it recognizes has not been identified. It has no much larger one-base neighbor in the sample; base qualities were not kept. The sample originates from a study of blood T cell repertoires in COVID-19 (dated by TCRdb to the early 2020s). Concerning the study at large: Samples from collaborators originated in the United States, Italy and Spain and spanned both the acute and convalescent phases of COVID-19. Sample metadata almost always included a de-identified subject ID, COVID-19 status, age in years and sex. The dataset comprised deeply sampled blood TCRbeta repertoires from subjects exposed to, actively infected with, or recovered from COVID-19. The samples were drawn from two sources: the first 160 participants of the ongoing ImmuneRACE study, and fewer than 1,500 subjects contributed by 6 global collaborators. The repertoires were released in a freely available public database intended as a resource for research on the immune response to SARS-CoV-2. HLA class I and class II types, where available, came from metadata supplied by the sample provider rather than from assay-based typing. The prospective study material was composed of cDNA or gDNA derived from T cells, B-cell-depleted T cells, or PBMCs.

The germline V gene (reference sequence) supplies CDR1 LNHNV and CDR2 YYDKDF. Trimmed from V: 0 bases; trimmed from J: 1 base; junction bases lacking a gene match: 7. The CDR3 has 19 amino acids, counting the end cysteine and phenylalanine. Solely the CDR3 DNA is kept, with 57 bases framed from the first base. Collaborating institutions collected whole blood in K2EDTA tubes following their own protocols. For TCRbeta analysis, collaborators shipped samples in one of three forms: frozen whole blood, isolated PBMCs, or DNA extracted from either of those sample types. TCRbeta CDR3 regions were amplified from genomic DNA using the immunoSEQ Assay, a bias-controlled multiplex PCR. The paper's data handling went like this. The number of nucleated cells in each sample was estimated by amplification of reference gene primers within the assay. Sequence reads were collapsed and filtered to measure the absolute abundance of every unique TCRbeta CDR3 rearrangement. For each sample, productive Simpson clonality was calculated as the square root of Simpson's diversity index over productive rearrangements. In its TCRdb copy, this immuneACCESS table keeps in-frame sequences only and misses some clones. Where compared with another copy, unresolved V genes explain less than half of these, and the others have no known cause. That table supplies the V and J calls and clone size; D and trimming were determined from the DNA. The sample table records hundreds of thousands of clones; roughly four fifths of these occur just once. The ten biggest clones cover roughly 9.6% of the sample.

Results and caveats for the whole study, not just this receptor: How much clinical and demographic metadata was included differed by source and by participant, and the metadata was provided uncurated.

Recombination linked TRBV15 to TRBJ2-7, with TRBD2 identical over 15 junction bases. The source material was peripheral blood. The TCR sequence derives from a woman older than 75 with acute or convalescent COVID-19. The base sequence is TGTGCCACCAGCAGAGACGGAGGACTAGCGGGGGGGCATTCCTACGAGCAGTACTTC. This translates into CATSRDGGLAGGHSYEQYF.